This T cell receptor (beta chain) stems from a study of T cell repertoires in cytomegalovirus infection (dated by TCRdb to 2018 to 2020). About the full investigation: Peptide stimulations targeted recently identified HLA-C-restricted CMV epitopes, whose presentation resists viral immunomodulation, together with well-studied HLA-B-restricted epitopes. Because public TCR beta signatures pointed to carriage of CMV infection together with the matching HLA type, the HLA type of each donor mattered for the analysis.

CDR1 and CDR2 are drawn from the germline V gene (reference sequence): SEHNR, FQNEAQ. Taken from cysteine to phenylalanine, the CDR3 has 17 residues. This entry keeps only the CDR3 DNA: 51 bases, framed from base 1. Trimming accounts for 6 bases at V and 5 bases at J, while the number of junction bases matched to no gene is 13. This clonotype was seen a handful of times. This receptor's antigen is unknown. No quality values exist for individual bases; no much larger clone is one base distant. According to the study, the label for this sample's treatment or condition signals: in vitro stimulation with specific CMV peptide epitopes to enrich CMV-specific T cells. Data came from an Illumina HiSeq 1500. The public reads were reprocessed in TCRdb via fastp at Q25 and MiXCR, keeping in-frame beta chains. Each CDR3 protein appears once, grouped with its most common genes and DNA. This sample lists around 900,000 distinct CDR3 sequences; roughly 30% were detected once. The ten largest make up 11% to 15% of the sample.

Study-wide conclusions, independent of this receptor: In both this cohort and an independent cohort of 352 donors, the cumulative frequency of public TCR beta family members distinguished carriers of CMV infection plus the relevant HLA type. The ex vivo response was dominated by HLA-C-restricted CMV-specific TCR beta clonotypes, and the single most frequent clonotype in two of eight donors was supplied by these HLA-C-restricted clonotypes.

The sequencing here drew on cultured CD8+ T cells from PBMCs, taken from culture after CMV antigen stimulation. The V and J segments used are TRBV7-9 and TRBJ2-5, with 12 bases in between that match TRBD1. The sequence came from a human donor in good health (CMV status not recorded). Some clones in this sample may be carry-over from other donors' samples. The CDR3 reads CASSNSRDRGRRETQYF. At the DNA level, the sequence is TGTGCCAGCAGTAATTCCCGGGACAGGGGGCGCCGGGAGACCCAGTACTTC.